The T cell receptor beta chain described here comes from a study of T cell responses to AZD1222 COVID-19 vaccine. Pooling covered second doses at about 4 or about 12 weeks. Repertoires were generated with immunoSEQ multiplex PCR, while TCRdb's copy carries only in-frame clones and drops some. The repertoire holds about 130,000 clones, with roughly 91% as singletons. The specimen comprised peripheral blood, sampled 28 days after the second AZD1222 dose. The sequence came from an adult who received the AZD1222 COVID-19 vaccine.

CDR3 residues: CASSVRPDETQYF. The CDR3 DNA follows: TGTGCCAGCAGCGTAAGGCCCGATGAGACCCAGTACTTC. The V and J genes are TRBV9 and TRBJ2-5, with unresolved D. This CDR3 comprises 13 residues. Per the germline V gene, CDR1 is SGDLS and CDR2 is YYNGEE. Trimming cost V 1 base and J 5 bases, with 9 bases left between them.